This TCR beta chain was observed in a study of blood T cell repertoires in COVID-19. Study summary: Sites across the United States, Italy and Spain contributed samples from acute and convalescent COVID-19. In each case, the material was cDNA or gDNA derived from T cells, B-cell-depleted T cells, or PBMCs.

Libraries were prepared by immunoSEQ multiplex PCR; TCRdb keeps only in-frame clonotypes and omits some of them. The table records about 88,000 clones, about 84% of them present only once. Germline assignment: CDR1 KGHDR and CDR2 SFDVKD. CDR3 size: 12 residues. V lost 11 bases and J lost 2, with 12 bases in between. This sequence joins TRBV24-1 and TRBJ2-7, with D possibly matching TRBD1 (5 bases). The origin of this receptor is a woman in her 70s with acute or convalescent COVID-19. Sequenced sample: peripheral blood. The CDR3 reads CANQQVTYEQYV. Here the CDR3 DNA reads TGTGCCAATCAACAGGTTACCTACGAGCAGTACGTC.